The 10 T cell receptor beta chains reported below all come from one sample, sequenced in a study of blood T cells in healthy people across ages. Next came a second PCR, run for roughly 7 to 12 cycles, which used a sample-barcoded 5' primer along with a J-beta primer mix. TCRdb re-analysed the 5' RACE reads in MiXCR, keeping a single row per CDR3 protein. The sample lists over a million distinct CDR3 sequences, 42% occurring once. Input material: blood. These receptors all stem from a woman between 18 and 29 years old in good health.

This clonotype appeared a few times. The gene calls are TRBV28 and TRBJ2-7; 8 bases are a match to TRBD1. Losses at the gene ends were 3 bases for V and 2 bases for J; bases not matched to a gene: 6. Looked up from germline, CDR1 is MDHEN and CDR2 is SYDVKM. The CDR3 runs to 15 residues. CDR3 in amino acids: CASSFLTGETYEQYF. The DNA for the CDR3 is TGTGCCAGCAGTTTTTTGACAGGGGAAACCTACGAGCAGTACTTC.

The chain is built from TRBV20-1 and TRBJ2-3; the match to TRBD2 covers 7 bases. CDR1 is DFQATT and CDR2 is SNEGSKA in the germline V gene (reference sequence). Trimming at V came to 5 bases and at J to 4 bases, leaving 9 bases not matched to a gene. This CDR3 comprises 14 residues. As DNA, the CDR3 is TGCAGTGCTTTTATCAGCGGGATCGCAGATACGCAGTATTTT. Translating it yields CSAFISGIADTQYF.

This sequence joins TRBV5-1 and TRBJ1-1; weak D call: TRBD1 (5 bases). Trimming removed 0 bases at V and 4 bases at J, with 13 bases between. Germline CDR1 and CDR2: SGHRS and YFSETQ. The CDR3 contains 15 residues. This CDR3 is CASSLVGGAATEAFF. The CDR3 DNA sequence: TGCGCCAGCAGCTTGGTGGGGGGTGCGGCCACTGAAGCTTTCTTT. Looking up the rest from reference TRBV5-1 and TRBJ1-1 gives the full variable domain: KAGVTQTPRYLIKTRGQQVTLSCSPISGHRSVSWYQQTPGQGLQFLFEYFSETQRNKGNFPGRFSGRQFSNSRSEMNVSTLELGDSALYLCASSLVGGAATEAFFGQGTRLTVV.

This clonotype showed up just once. J is TRBJ1-1 and V is TRBV29-1; the D gene is possibly TRBD1 (6 bases). This CDR3 is built from 12 residues. Trimming stripped 3 bases from V and 4 bases from J, with 9 bases between. CDR1 and CDR2 from the germline V gene are SQVTM and ANQGSEA. The CDR3 reads CSVDPTGTEAFF. DNA for the CDR3: TGCAGCGTTGACCCGACAGGCACTGAAGCTTTCTTT.

The table lists this clonotype with a count of one. V and J are TRBV6-5 and TRBJ1-1, with unresolved D. V was clipped by 0 bases and J by 3 bases, with 8 bases between them. This CDR3 has 14 residues. Germline V gives CDR1 MNHEY, CDR2 SVGAGI. DNA for the CDR3: TGTGCCAGCAGTTACTCCCCCCCTTACACTGAAGCTTTCTTT. This codes for CASSYSPPYTEAFF.

In this sample, this clonotype turned up once. The chain uses TRBV4-1 and TRBJ2-6; D may be TRBD2 (5 bases). The CDR3 is 16 residues long. CDR1 MGHRA and CDR2 YSYEKL come from the germline V gene. Trimming cost V 0 bases and J 4 bases, with 10 bases left between them. CDR3: CASSQDRGIGANVLTF. CDR3 sequence (DNA): TGCGCCAGCAGCCAAGACCGGGGTATCGGGGCCAACGTCCTGACTTTC.

The rearrangement joins TRBV28 to TRBJ2-5; D remains ambiguous. This CDR3 has 11 residues. CDR1 and CDR2 (germline): MDHEN, SYDVKM. Trimming stripped 6 bases from V and 5 bases from J, with 7 bases between. The CDR3 region is CASRDAETQYF. CDR3 in DNA: TGTGCCAGCAGGGACGCGGAGACCCAGTACTTC. Drawing the rest from reference TRBV28 and TRBJ2-5, the complete variable domain is DVKVTQSSRYLVKRTGEKVFLECVQDMDHENMFWYRQDPGLGLRLIYFSYDVKMKEKGDIPEGYSVSREKKERFSLILESASTNQTSMYLCASRDAETQYFGPGTRLLVL.

This clonotype was counted at least ten times. The J gene is TRBJ2-3, the V gene TRBV12-3 or TRBV12-4; TRBD2 matches at 11 bases. J gave up 4 bases and V 3 bases, and 3 bases lay outside the gene matches. CDR3 length equals 15 residues. The CDR3 loop reads CASSFTSGGSDTQYF. CDR3 in DNA: TGTGCCAGCAGTTTTACTAGCGGGGGTTCAGATACGCAGTATTTT.

The table lists this clonotype with a few counts. The chain links TRBV13 to TRBJ1-2; no definite D call. V lost 0 bases and J lost 6, with 8 bases in between. This CDR3 contains 13 residues. From germline, CDR1 is PRHDT and CDR2 FYEKMQ (reference sequence). The CDR3 here is CASSLGFYDGYTF. The CDR3 DNA is TGTGCCAGCAGCTTAGGATTCTACGATGGCTACACCTTC. The complete variable domain, with remaining parts taken from reference TRBV13 and TRBJ1-2, reads AAGVIQSPRHLIKEKRETATLKCYPIPRHDTVYWYQQGPGQDPQFLISFYEKMQSDKGSIPDRFSAQQFSDYHSELNMSSLELGDSALYFCASSLGFYDGYTFGSGTRLTVV.

V usage is TRBV20-1 and J usage is TRBJ2-2, with TRBD1 identical over 7 bases. The germline V gene encodes CDR1 DFQATT and CDR2 SNEGSKA (reference sequence). The CDR3 has 16 residues. Trimming took 3 bases from V and 0 from J; bases not matched to a gene: 7. CDR3 sequence: CSASFGQAANTGELFF. The DNA of the CDR3 is TGCAGTGCTAGTTTTGGACAGGCCGCGAACACCGGGGAGCTGTTTTTT.